This T cell receptor (beta chain) originates from a study of a mutant IDH1 vaccine in newly diagnosed glioma. Study in general: Patients under treatment included roughly 62% males and about 38% females and had a mean age of approximately 40 years. Most had both radiotherapy and temozolomide beforehand; others had only one.

Produced via immunoSEQ multiplex PCR; TCRdb's table is partial and in-frame only. The sample contains fewer than 45,000 clones, roughly 90% of which appear only once. The CDR3 has 14 amino acids. J lost 1 base, V lost 6 bases, and 1 base had no gene match. The germline V gene has CDR1 SGHVS and CDR2 FQNEAQ. The sample's time point: baseline, week 1 (first vaccination visit). Treatment indicated: pre-vaccination baseline after standard-of-care therapy. New astrocytomas of WHO grade 3 or 4 that were IDH1-mutant and ATRX-lost were found in the donors. As for this clone: Its antigen is unknown.

Study findings and constraints: Whatever changes occurred in top peripheral T cell clonotypes seemed unrelated to pseudoprogression.

The rearrangement joins TRBV7-8 to TRBJ1-5; the match to TRBD1 covers 9 bases. Specimen: PBMCs, collected from a glioma patient treated with radiotherapy, temozolomide or both. This clonotype was sampled from a man between 18 and 29 years old with glioma. The CDR3 nucleotides are TGTGCCAGCAGACAGGGGGCAAGCAATCAGCCCCAGCATTTT. Translated, it gives CASRQGASNQPQHF.